These T cell receptor beta chains were read from a single sample in a study of blood T cells in healthy people across ages. TCRdb reprocessed the 5' RACE reads via MiXCR and lists one record per CDR3 protein. The sample records 650,000 to 800,000 distinct CDR3 sequences, approximately 52% being singletons. The material sequenced was blood. These receptors were obtained from a woman aged 80 or over in good health. Both conserved end residues are part of each CDR3. The D gene is left open where the match is weak. Size is omitted from some rows. Given values are once, few, many or a class for expanded clones.

D	size	V	J	DNA	CDR3
.	.	TRBV19	TRBJ1-4	TGTGCCAGTAGCATCACCGGGCCCTCAACTAATGAAAAACTGTTTTTT	CASSITGPSTNEKLFF
.	.	TRBV7-9	TRBJ1-1	TGTGCCAGCAGCCTAGATCTGGGGGGCACTGAAGCTTTCTTT	CASSLDLGGTEAFF
TRBD2	many	TRBV7-9	TRBJ2-3	TGTGCCAGCAGCTTCCCCCCGGGGCTAGCGGGCACAGATACGCAGTATTTT	CASSFPPGLAGTDTQYF
.	.	TRBV7-8	TRBJ2-1	TGTGCCAGCAGCCCCCACGCGACTAGAGTCGAGGAGCAGTTCTTC	CASSPHATRVEEQFF
.	.	TRBV3-1	TRBJ2-4	TGTGCCAGCAGCGAGACTTGGTACAATGAGCAGTACTTC	CASSETWYNEQYF
.	.	TRBV4-3	TRBJ2-1	TGCGCCAGCAGCCAAGATAGGTGGGAGTCCTACAATGAGCAGTTCTTC	CASSQDRWESYNEQFF
TRBD2	.	TRBV20-1	TRBJ2-5	TGCAGTGCTAGAGACCTAAGACTAGCGGGAGGGCAAGAGACCCAGTACTTC	CSARDLRLAGGQETQYF
.	.	TRBV20-1	TRBJ2-3	TGCAGTGTTCAGGGTCGGGGCACAGATACGCAGTATTTT	CSVQGRGTDTQYF
TRBD2	few	TRBV5-1	TRBJ2-1	TGCGCCAGCAGCGGGGGGGGGAACAATGAGCAGTTCTTC	CASSGGGNNEQFF
.	many	TRBV29-1	TRBJ2-7	TGCAGCGTTGATAACAGGGTAGGCGAGCAGTACTTC	CSVDNRVGEQYF
.	few	TRBV9	TRBJ2-1	TGTGCCCGCAGCGTAGCGCCAGGGGCCCTTAACAATGAGCAGTTCTTC	CARSVAPGALNNEQFF
.	once	TRBV19	TRBJ2-1	TGTGCCTCCGCTCGGAGGACTCACTACAATGAGCAGTTCTTC	CASARRTHYNEQFF
TRBD2	.	TRBV30	TRBJ2-5	TGTGCCTGGAGTCGATCCCGTCTAGCGGGATCCTACAATGAGCAGTACTTC	CAWSRSRLAGSYNEQYF
TRBD1	.	TRBV4-1	TRBJ2-1	TGCGCCAGCAGCCAAGATCTATGGGACAGAAACAATGAGCAGTTCTTC	CASSQDLWDRNNEQFF
.	.	TRBV5-1	TRBJ2-1	TGCGCCAGCAGCTTGGAGGGTCAGGGAGGAGGGTTCTTC	CASSLEGQGGGFF
.	.	TRBV29-1	TRBJ2-3	TGCAGCGTTGAACAAGGGATGGGCACAGATACGCAGTATTTT	CSVEQGMGTDTQYF
.	.	TRBV29-1	TRBJ1-1	TGCAGCGTCGTAGACACTGAAGCTTTCTTT	CSVVDTEAFF
.	.	TRBV13	TRBJ2-1	TGTGCCAGCAGCTTAAGGGTGAGAGGGCCTTACCCTGAGCAGTTCTTC	CASSLRVRGPYPEQFF
.	many	TRBV27	TRBJ2-3	TGTGCCAGCAGTCCGTACAGGGTTGGGACGGGAGATACGCAGTATTTT	CASSPYRVGTGDTQYF
TRBD2	.	TRBV27	TRBJ2-1	TGTGCCAGCAGTTACAGACTAGCGACCCCTTTCAATGAGCAGTTCTTC	CASSYRLATPFNEQFF
.	.	TRBV10-2	TRBJ2-7	TGCGCCAGCAGTGATACTCTACAGGGCTACGAGCAGTACTTC	CASSDTLQGYEQYF
TRBD1	many	TRBV12-3/TRBV12-4	TRBJ2-5	TGTGCCAGCAGTTTAGGGACAGGGGTTCAAGAGACCCAGTACTTC	CASSLGTGVQETQYF
TRBD1	many	TRBV7-9	TRBJ2-5	TGTGCCAGCAGCTTAACACAGGGGGCCGTGAAGACCCAGTACTTC	CASSLTQGAVKTQYF
.	many	TRBV14	TRBJ1-2	TGTGCCAGCAGCCAAGATTTCCTTGACCACTATGGCTACACCTTC	CASSQDFLDHYGYTF
.	few	TRBV10-3	TRBJ1-4	TGTGCCGCGCAGGGTTCTCTTGCAACTAATGAAAAACTGTTTTTT	CAAQGSLATNEKLFF
.	.	TRBV28	TRBJ1-2	TGTGCCAGCAGTTTAACCCAGAATGGGGATGGCTACACCTTC	CASSLTQNGDGYTF
.	once	TRBV29-1	TRBJ1-3	TGCAGCGTTGTGAGGTCGGCGGGCACCATATATTTT	CSVVRSAGTIYF
.	.	TRBV7-6	TRBJ2-4	TGTGCCAGCAGCCCGCTCCAAGGGCAGGGATGGGACATTCAGTACTTC	CASSPLQGQGWDIQYF
.	.	TRBV20-1	TRBJ1-1	TGCAGTGCTAGTTTACAGCCCAACACTGAAGCTTTCTTT	CSASLQPNTEAFF
TRBD1	.	TRBV15	TRBJ1-5	TGTGCCACCAGCAGAGTTTCGGGACAGACCAATCAGCCCCAGCATTTT	CATSRVSGQTNQPQHF
.	.	TRBV20-1	TRBJ1-1	TGCAGTGCTAGGTCCATGGACCTACGCAAAACCGAAGCTTTCTTT	CSARSMDLRKTEAFF
.	.	TRBV7-3	TRBJ2-5	TGTGCCAGCAGCCCTAACTATCAAGAGACCCAGTACTTC	CASSPNYQETQYF
.	.	TRBV29-1	TRBJ2-7	TGCAGCGTTGGACCCGGCTCCTACGAGCAGTACTTC	CSVGPGSYEQYF
TRBD1	.	TRBV3-1	TRBJ2-7	TGTGCCAGCAGCCAAGCGGGGACAGTTCCCCACGAGCAGTACTTC	CASSQAGTVPHEQYF
.	many	TRBV12-3/TRBV12-4	TRBJ2-2	TGTGCCAGCAACTGGCAACGGGGTTCGACCGGGGAGCTGTTTTTT	CASNWQRGSTGELFF
.	.	TRBV21-1	TRBJ2-1	TGTGCCAGCAGCAAAGAACCAGTTCCGTTCTTC	CASSKEPVPFF
.	few	TRBV30	TRBJ2-1	TGTGCCTGGTCCGTAGAGTTCGGAGAGCAGTTCTTC	CAWSVEFGEQFF
.	many	TRBV20-1	TRBJ2-1	TGCAGTGCTACGTCAGCGACGACCTACAATGAGCAGTTCTTC	CSATSATTYNEQFF
.	.	TRBV5-5	TRBJ1-4	TGTGCCAGCAGCTTGTTTGGGGGCGAAGCGGAAAAACTGTTTTTT	CASSLFGGEAEKLFF
.	once	TRBV29-1	TRBJ2-1	TGCAGCGTTGAGTATGGGTCCTACAATGAGCAGTTCTTC	CSVEYGSYNEQFF
.	.	TRBV2	TRBJ2-4	TGTGCCAGCAGTGAACCTGGCAAAAACATTCAGTACTTC	CASSEPGKNIQYF
TRBD1	.	TRBV4-2	TRBJ1-2	TGTGCCAGCAGCCAAGGACAGGGAGTTAACTATGGCTACACCTTC	CASSQGQGVNYGYTF
.	.	TRBV7-6	TRBJ1-1	TGTGCCAGCAGCGGTCCGGGCGCCGAAGCTTTCTTT	CASSGPGAEAFF